The entry that follows covers one TCR beta chain sequence. Data came from immunoSEQ multiplex PCR; TCRdb stores just in-frame clones and leaves some out. The repertoire holds 120,000 or so clones, with 80% to 90% as singletons. The source of the sample is a study of radiotherapy plus CTLA-4 blockade in lung cancer. CDR3 size: 14 residues. Trimming pared 2 bases from V and 6 bases from J, leaving 13 bases between. Germline V gene data show CDR1 as SGHRS and CDR2 as YFSETQ. This clonotype was sampled from a human donor with non-small cell lung cancer that progressed on radiotherapy plus ipilimumab. This chain connects TRBV5-1 to TRBJ2-3; D remains unclear. The source material was peripheral blood, sampled from a patient treated with radiotherapy plus ipilimumab. In DNA, the CDR3 is TGCGCCAGCAGCTTTCAAAGCTATACGGATACGCAGTATTTT. Translating gives CASSFQSYTDTQYF.